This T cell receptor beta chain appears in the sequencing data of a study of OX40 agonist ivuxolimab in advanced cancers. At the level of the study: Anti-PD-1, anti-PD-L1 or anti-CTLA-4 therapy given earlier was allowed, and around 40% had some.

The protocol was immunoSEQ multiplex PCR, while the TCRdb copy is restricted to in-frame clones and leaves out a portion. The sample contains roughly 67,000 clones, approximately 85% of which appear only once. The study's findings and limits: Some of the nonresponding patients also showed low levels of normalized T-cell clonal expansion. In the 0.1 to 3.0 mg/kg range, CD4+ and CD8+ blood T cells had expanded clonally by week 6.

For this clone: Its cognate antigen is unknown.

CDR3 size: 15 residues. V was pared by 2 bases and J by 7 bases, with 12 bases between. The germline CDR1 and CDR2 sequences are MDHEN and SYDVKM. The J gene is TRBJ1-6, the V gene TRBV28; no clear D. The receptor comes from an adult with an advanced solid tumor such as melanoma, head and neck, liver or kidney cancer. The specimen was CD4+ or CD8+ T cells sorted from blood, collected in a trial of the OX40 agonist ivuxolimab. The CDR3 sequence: CASSLNGQRNSPLHF. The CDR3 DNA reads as TGTGCCAGCAGTTTAAACGGGCAGCGGAATTCACCCCTCCACTTT.